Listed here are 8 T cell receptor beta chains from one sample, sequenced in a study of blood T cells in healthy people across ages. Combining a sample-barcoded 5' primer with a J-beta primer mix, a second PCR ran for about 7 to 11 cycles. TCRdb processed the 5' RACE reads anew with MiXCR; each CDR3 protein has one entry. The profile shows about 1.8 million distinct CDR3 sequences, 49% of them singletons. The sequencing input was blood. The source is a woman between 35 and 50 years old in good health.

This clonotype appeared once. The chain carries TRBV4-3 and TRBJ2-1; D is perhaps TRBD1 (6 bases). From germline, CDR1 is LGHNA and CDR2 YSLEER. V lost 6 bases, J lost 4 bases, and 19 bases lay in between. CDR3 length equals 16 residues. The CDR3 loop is CASSRRAGVDYNEQFF. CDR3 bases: TGCGCCAGCAGTCGGCGGGCAGGGGTGGATTACAATGAGCAGTTCTTC.

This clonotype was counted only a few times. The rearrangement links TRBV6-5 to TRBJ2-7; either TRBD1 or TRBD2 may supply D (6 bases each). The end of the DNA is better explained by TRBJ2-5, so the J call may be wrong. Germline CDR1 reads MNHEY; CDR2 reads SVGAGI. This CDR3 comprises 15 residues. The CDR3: CASSQGRGPSETQYF. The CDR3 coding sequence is TGTGCCAGCAGTCAGGGACGGGGGCCCTCCGAGACCCAGTACTTC.

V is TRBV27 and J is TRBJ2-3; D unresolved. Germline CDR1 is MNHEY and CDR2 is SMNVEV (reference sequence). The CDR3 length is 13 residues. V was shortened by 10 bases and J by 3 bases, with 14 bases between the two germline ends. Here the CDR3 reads CANSPRGTDTQYF. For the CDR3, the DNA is TGTGCCAACTCCCCTCGTGGGACAGATACGCAGTATTTT.

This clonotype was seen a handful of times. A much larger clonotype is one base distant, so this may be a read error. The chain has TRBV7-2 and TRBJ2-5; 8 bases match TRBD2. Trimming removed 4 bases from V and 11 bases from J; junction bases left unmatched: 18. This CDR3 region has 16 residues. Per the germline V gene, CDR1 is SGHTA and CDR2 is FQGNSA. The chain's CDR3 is CASSSSGGSSYNEQYF. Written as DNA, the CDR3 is TGTGCCAGCAGCTCAAGCGGGGGCAGCTCCTACAATGAGCAGTACTTC.

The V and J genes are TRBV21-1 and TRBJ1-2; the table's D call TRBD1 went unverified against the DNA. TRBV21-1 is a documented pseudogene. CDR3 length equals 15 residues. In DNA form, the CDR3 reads TGTGCCAGCAGCAAAGGGTACAGGGTTTGCTATGGCTACACCTTC. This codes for CASSKGYRVCYGYTF.

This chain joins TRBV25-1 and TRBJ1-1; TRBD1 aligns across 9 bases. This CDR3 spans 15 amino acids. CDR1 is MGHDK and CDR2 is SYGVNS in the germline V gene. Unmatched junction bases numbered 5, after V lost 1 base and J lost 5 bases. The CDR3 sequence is CASSELDRGKTEAFF. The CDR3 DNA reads TGTGCCAGCAGTGAATTGGACAGGGGAAAGACTGAAGCTTTCTTT.

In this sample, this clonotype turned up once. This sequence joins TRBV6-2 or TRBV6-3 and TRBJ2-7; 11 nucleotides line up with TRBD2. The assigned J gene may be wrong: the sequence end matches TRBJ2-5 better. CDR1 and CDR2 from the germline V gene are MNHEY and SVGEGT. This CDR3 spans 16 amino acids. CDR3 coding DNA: TGTGCCAGCAGTTCGGGGTTGACTAGCGGGGCAGGGACCCAGTACTTC. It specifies CASSSGLTSGAGTQYF.

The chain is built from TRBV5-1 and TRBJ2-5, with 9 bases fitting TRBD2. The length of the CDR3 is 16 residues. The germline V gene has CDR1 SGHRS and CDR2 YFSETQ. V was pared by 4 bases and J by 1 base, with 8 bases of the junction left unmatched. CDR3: CASSPVSRGGQETQYF. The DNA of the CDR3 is TGCGCCAGCAGCCCTGTCTCGCGGGGGGGCCAAGAGACCCAGTACTTC. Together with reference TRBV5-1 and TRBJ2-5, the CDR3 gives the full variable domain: KAGVTQTPRYLIKTRGQQVTLSCSPISGHRSVSWYQQTPGQGLQFLFEYFSETQRNKGNFPGRFSGRQFSNSRSEMNVSTLELGDSALYLCASSPVSRGGQETQYFGPGTRLLVL.